What follows is one T cell receptor beta chain and its context. These data are taken from a study of response to subunit inactivated influenza vaccine. TCRdb reprocessed the RT-PCR reads with MiXCR, giving one entry per CDR3 protein. The top ten hold 5.5% to 8% of the sample, which has some 640,000 distinct CDR3 sequences, roughly 14% seen once. The length of the CDR3 is 12 residues. Trimming stripped 5 bases from V and 8 bases from J, with 10 bases between. CDR1 is LNHDA, CDR2 SQIVND, per germline (reference sequence). The chain has TRBV19 and TRBJ1-5; the D is unclear. The sample in question was PBMCs from blood, obtained 14 days before vaccination. This sequence was found in a man aged 45-65 years who received an inactivated influenza vaccine. The CDR3 is CASSLREEPQHF. Here the CDR3 DNA reads TGTGCCAGTAGTCTCCGAGAGGAGCCCCAGCATTTT.